This entry features one T cell receptor beta chain sequence. These data come from a study of blood T cells in healthy people across ages. Donors were healthy Caucasian individuals from Russia aged about 6 to 90. Each sample provided at least 5 micrograms of extracted total RNA. It was with a sample-barcoded 5' primer and a J-beta primer mix that a second PCR of roughly 6 to 11 cycles was run. Carrying 12 random nucleotides, a template-switch adaptor labeled each individual cDNA molecule. Via MiXCR, TCRdb re-called the 5' RACE reads, giving one row per CDR3 protein. The top ten hold under 8.5% of the sample, which has about 1.4 million distinct CDR3 sequences, around 55% seen once. This clonotype was sampled from a young man in good health. Sequencing used blood.

The CDR3, as DNA: TGTGCCAGCTCACCATCTTCACGGGAGACCCAGTACTTC. Translated: CASSPSSRETQYF. V and J are TRBV18 and TRBJ2-5; D is unresolved. Trimming pared 2 bases from V and 5 bases from J, leaving 9 bases between. Germline V gene sequence: CDR1 KGHSH, CDR2 LQKENI. This CDR3 has 13 amino acids.